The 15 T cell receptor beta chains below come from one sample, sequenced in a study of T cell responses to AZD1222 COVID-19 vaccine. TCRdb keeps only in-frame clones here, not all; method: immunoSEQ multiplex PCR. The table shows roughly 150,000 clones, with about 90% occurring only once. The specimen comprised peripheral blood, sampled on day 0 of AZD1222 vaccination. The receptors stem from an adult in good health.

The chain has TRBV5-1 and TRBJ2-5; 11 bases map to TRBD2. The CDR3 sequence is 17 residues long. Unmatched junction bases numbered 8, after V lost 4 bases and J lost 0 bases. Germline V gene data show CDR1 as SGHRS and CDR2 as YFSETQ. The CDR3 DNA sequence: TGCGCCAGCAGCATAGCGGGAGGGCCGCTAAACCAAGAGACCCAGTACTTC. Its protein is CASSIAGGPLNQETQYF.

CDR3 in DNA: TGTGCCAGCAGTTTAGGATGGGGCAGGGGGCGCGAAAAACTGTTTTTT. It codes for CASSLGWGRGREKLFF. The chain employs TRBV28 and TRBJ1-4, with 8 bases matching TRBD1. After removal of 2 bases from V and 8 bases from J, the junction contained 10 bases not matched to a gene. The CDR3 has 16 amino acids. Germline V CDR1 and CDR2: MDHEN, SYDVKM.

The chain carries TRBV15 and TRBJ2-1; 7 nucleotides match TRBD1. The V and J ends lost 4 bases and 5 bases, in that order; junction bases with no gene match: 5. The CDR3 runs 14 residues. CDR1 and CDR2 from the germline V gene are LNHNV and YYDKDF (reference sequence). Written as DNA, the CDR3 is TGTGCCACCAGCAAATTAGGGACAGACAATGAGCAGTTCTTC. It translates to CATSKLGTDNEQFF.

CDR3 DNA sequence: TGTGCCAGCAGTCCCCTCGGGACTAGCGGGAGGACGAACACCGGGGAGCTGTTTTTT. Encoded protein: CASSPLGTSGRTNTGELFF. The rearrangement uses TRBV6-6 and TRBJ2-2; 15 positions match TRBD2. The J segment lost 0 bases and the V segment lost 5 bases, leaving 7 bases of the junction unmatched. CDR3 length equals 19 residues. CDR1 is MNHNY and CDR2 is SVGAGI in the germline V gene (reference sequence).

The CDR3 DNA follows: TGCGCCAGCAGCCAAGATAGATGGTTTTCTGAAGCTTTCTTT. This codes for CASSQDRWFSEAFF. The chain couples TRBV4-3 to TRBJ1-1; D is undetermined. Germline V gene data show CDR1 as LGHNA and CDR2 as YSLEER. V lost 0 bases to trimming and J lost 6 bases, with 11 bases between them. This CDR3 contains 14 residues.

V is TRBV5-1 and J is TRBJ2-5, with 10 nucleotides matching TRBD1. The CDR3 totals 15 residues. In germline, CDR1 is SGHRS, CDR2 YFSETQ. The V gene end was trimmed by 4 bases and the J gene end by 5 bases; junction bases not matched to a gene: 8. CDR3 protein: CASSRGQGVGETQYF. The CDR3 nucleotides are TGCGCCAGCAGCCGAGGACAGGGGGTAGGTGAGACCCAGTACTTC.

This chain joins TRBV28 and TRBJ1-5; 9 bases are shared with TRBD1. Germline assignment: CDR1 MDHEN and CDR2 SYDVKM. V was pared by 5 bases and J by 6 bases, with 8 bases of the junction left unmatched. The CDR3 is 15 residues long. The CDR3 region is CASSTTRQGGQPQHF. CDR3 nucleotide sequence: TGTGCCAGCAGTACAACTCGACAGGGGGGTCAGCCCCAGCATTTT.

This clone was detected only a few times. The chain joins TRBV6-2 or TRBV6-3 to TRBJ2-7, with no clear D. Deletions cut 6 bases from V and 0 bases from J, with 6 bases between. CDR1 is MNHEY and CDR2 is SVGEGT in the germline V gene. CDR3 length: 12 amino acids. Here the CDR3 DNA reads TGTGCCAGCAGCCCGACCTCCTACGAGCAGTACTTC. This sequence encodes CASSPTSYEQYF.

The CDR3 nucleotides read TGTGCCAGCAGTTACGGGAGGGGGGAGTATAGCAATCAGCCCCAGCATTTT. Amino acid sequence: CASSYGRGEYSNQPQHF. This chain joins TRBV6-2 or TRBV6-3 and TRBJ1-5; tentatively, D is TRBD1 (6 bases). V shed 2 bases and J shed 0 bases, with 14 bases lying between them. CDR3 length: 17 amino acids. In germline, CDR1 is MNHEY, CDR2 SVGEGT.

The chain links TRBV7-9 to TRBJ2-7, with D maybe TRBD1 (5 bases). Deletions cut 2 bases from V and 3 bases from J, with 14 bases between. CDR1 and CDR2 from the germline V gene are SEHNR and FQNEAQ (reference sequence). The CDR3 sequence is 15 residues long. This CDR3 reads CASSLFMDTNYEQYF. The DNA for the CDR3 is TGTGCCAGCAGCTTATTTATGGACACCAACTACGAGCAGTACTTC.

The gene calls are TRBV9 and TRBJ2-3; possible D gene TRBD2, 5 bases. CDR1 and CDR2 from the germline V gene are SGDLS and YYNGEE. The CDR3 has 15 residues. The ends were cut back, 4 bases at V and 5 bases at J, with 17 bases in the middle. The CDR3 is CASSYYREYRDTQYF. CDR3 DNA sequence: TGTGCCAGCAGCTATTATAGGGAGTACCGAGATACGCAGTATTTT.

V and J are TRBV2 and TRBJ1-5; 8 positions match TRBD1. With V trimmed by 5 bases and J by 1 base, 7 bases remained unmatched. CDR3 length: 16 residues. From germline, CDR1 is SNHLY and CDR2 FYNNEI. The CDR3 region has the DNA TGTGCCAGCAGTCCACGACAGGGGCCGAGCAATCAGCCCCAGCATTTT. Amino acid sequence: CASSPRQGPSNQPQHF.

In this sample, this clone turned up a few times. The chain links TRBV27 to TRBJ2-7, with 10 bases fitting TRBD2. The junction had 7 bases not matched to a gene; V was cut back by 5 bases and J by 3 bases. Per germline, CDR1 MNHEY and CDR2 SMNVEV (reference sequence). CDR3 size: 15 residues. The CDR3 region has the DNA TGTGCCAGCAGTCCCTCCTCTAGCGGGAGCTACGAGCAGTACTTC. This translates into CASSPSSSGSYEQYF.

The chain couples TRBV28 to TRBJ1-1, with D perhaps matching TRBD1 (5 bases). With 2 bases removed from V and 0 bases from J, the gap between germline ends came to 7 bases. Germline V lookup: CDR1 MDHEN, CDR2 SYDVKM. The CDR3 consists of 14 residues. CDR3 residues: CASSLAGVNTEAFF. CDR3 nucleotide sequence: TGTGCCAGCAGTTTAGCGGGGGTGAACACTGAAGCTTTCTTT.

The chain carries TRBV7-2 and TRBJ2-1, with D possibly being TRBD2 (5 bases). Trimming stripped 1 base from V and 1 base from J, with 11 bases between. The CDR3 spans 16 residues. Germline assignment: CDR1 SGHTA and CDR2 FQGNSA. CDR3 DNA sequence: TGTGCCAGCAGCTTAGGAGGTAGCGTATCCTACAATGAGCAGTTCTTC. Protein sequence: CASSLGGSVSYNEQFF. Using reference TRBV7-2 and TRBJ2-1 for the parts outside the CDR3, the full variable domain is GAGVSQSPSNKVTEKGKDVELRCDPISGHTALYWYRQSLGQGLEFLIYFQGNSAPDKSGLPSDRFSAERTGGSVSTLTIQRTQQEDSAVYLCASSLGGSVSYNEQFFGPGTRLTVL.